The clone carrying this T cell receptor (beta chain) showed up just once. This entry comes from a study of blood T cell repertoires in COVID-19. The overall study: Samples representing acute and convalescent COVID-19 were sourced from the United States, Italy and Spain.

J was trimmed by 4 bases and V by 4 bases; bases with no gene match: 12. CDR1 SGHKS and CDR2 YYEKEE come from the germline V gene (reference sequence). This CDR3 comprises 16 residues. As handled by the study authors: Reference gene primer amplification gave nucleated cell count estimates. Assay used: immunoSEQ multiplex PCR; TCRdb lists only in-frame clones, some missing. V and J calls plus clone size are reproduced from that table; the DNA served to infer D and trimming. The sample includes 120,000 or so clones, over 75% of them seen just once. The sequence was collected from an elderly woman with active or convalescent COVID-19. The sample consisted of peripheral blood. V usage is TRBV5-5 and J usage is TRBJ1-1, with TRBD1 matching 8 bases. The chain's CDR3 is CASSPISGQGITEAFF. CDR3 in DNA: TGTGCCAGCAGCCCCATATCAGGACAGGGAATCACTGAAGCTTTCTTT.